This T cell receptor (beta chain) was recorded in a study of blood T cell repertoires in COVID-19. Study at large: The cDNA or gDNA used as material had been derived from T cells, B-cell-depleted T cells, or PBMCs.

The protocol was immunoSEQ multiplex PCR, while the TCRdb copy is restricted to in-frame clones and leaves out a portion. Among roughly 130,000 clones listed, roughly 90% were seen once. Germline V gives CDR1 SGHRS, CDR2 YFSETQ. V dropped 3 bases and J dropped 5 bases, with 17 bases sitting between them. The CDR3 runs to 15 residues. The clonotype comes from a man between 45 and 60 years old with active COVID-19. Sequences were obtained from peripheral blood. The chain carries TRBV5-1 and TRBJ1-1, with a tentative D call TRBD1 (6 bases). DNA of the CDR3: TGCGCCAGCAGCTCGGCAGGGGTCACGGGGACTGAAGCTTTCTTT. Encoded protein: CASSSAGVTGTEAFF.